Listed here are 9 T cell receptor beta chains from one sample, sequenced in a study of neoadjuvant anti-PD-1 for oral cavity cancer. The time point is: after neoadjuvant nivolumab, at surgical resection. Assay used: immunoSEQ multiplex PCR; TCRdb lists only in-frame clones, some missing. Of 37,000 or so clones listed, around two fifths are singletons. This material consisted of tumor tissue, taken after nivolumab (anti-PD-1) treatment. These receptors were obtained from a person aged 35 to 85 with oral cavity squamous cell carcinoma.

The chain is built from TRBV7-2 and TRBJ2-1, with 9 nucleotides matching TRBD2. V shed 2 bases and J 9 bases; nucleotides not matched to a gene: 5. In germline, CDR1 is SGHTA, CDR2 FQGNSA. The CDR3 sequence is 14 residues long. The CDR3 nucleotides are TGTGCCAGCAGCTTACAACTAGCGGGCGGTGAGCAGTTCTTC. Its translation is CASSLQLAGGEQFF.

There are a few counts of this clone. The chain uses TRBV7-9 and TRBJ1-6, with D possibly TRBD1 on 5 matching bases. Germline CDR1 is SEHNR and CDR2 is FQNEAQ (reference sequence). The CDR3 spans 15 residues. V lost 3 bases and J 7 bases, leaving 13 bases between the germline ends. The CDR3 spells CASSFGDGFNSPLHF. CDR3 DNA: TGTGCCAGCAGCTTTGGGGACGGCTTCAATTCACCCCTCCACTTT.

The chain has TRBV30 and TRBJ2-3; 8 positions match TRBD1. The CDR3 runs to 16 residues. Unmatched junction bases numbered 9, after V lost 2 bases and J lost 2 bases. CDR1 is GTSNPN and CDR2 is SVGIG in the germline V gene (reference sequence). Here the CDR3 reads CAWSTLGQGFTDTQYF. The CDR3 DNA follows: TGTGCCTGGAGTACCCTAGGACAGGGTTTCACAGATACGCAGTATTTT.

The chain links TRBV6-1 to TRBJ2-7, with D unresolved. With 1 base removed from V and 3 bases from J, the gap between germline ends came to 13 bases. From germline, CDR1 is MNHNS and CDR2 SASEGT. The CDR3 is 15 residues long. Here the CDR3 DNA reads TGTGCCAGCAGTGAAGAGGGTGGGTTTAACTACGAGCAGTACTTC. Residues: CASSEEGGFNYEQYF.

This clone appeared a few times. The rearrangement joins TRBV2 to TRBJ1-2; the D gene is possibly TRBD1 (6 bases). Trimming stripped 0 bases from V and 8 bases from J, with 13 bases between. CDR1 is SNHLY and CDR2 is FYNNEI in the germline V gene. CDR3 size: 14 residues. CDR3 nucleotides: TGTGCCAGCAGTGAAGCCCAGGGGACGTGGGGCTACACCTTC. Translating it yields CASSEAQGTWGYTF.

This clone has only a few counts. The chain carries TRBV19 and TRBJ1-2; D call uncertain. V shed 4 bases and J shed 7 bases, with 13 bases lying between them. Germline V gene lookup returns CDR1 LNHDA and CDR2 SQIVND (reference sequence). The CDR3 covers 13 residues. The CDR3 DNA reads as TGTGCCAGTAGTAACTTGGATGGAGCTGGCTACACCTTC. This gives the protein CASSNLDGAGYTF. Based on the CDR3 plus reference TRBV19 and TRBJ1-2, the full variable domain is DGGITQSPKYLFRKEGQNVTLSCEQNLNHDAMYWYRQDPGQGLRLIYYSQIVNDFQKGDIAEGYSVSREKKESFPLTVTSAQKNPTAFYLCASSNLDGAGYTFGSGTRLTVV.

The V and J genes are TRBV5-6 and TRBJ2-1; 10 bases are a match to TRBD2. This CDR3 has 19 residues. The V gene's germline CDR1 is SGHDT and CDR2 YYEEEE. The V and J ends lost 4 bases and 5 bases, in that order; junction bases with no gene match: 18. CDR3: CASSTATSGAPTPHNEQFF. The CDR3 DNA is TGTGCCAGCAGCACGGCCACTAGCGGGGCGCCGACTCCACACAATGAGCAGTTCTTC. Filled out from reference TRBV5-6 and TRBJ2-1, the complete variable domain reads DAGVTQSPTHLIKTRGQQVTLRCSPKSGHDTVSWYQQALGQGPQFIFQYYEEEERQRGNFPDRFSGHQFPNYSSELNVNALLLGDSALYLCASSTATSGAPTPHNEQFFGPGTRLTVL.

V is TRBV30 and J is TRBJ2-3; perhaps TRBD2 as D (6 bases). CDR3 length: 13 residues. Per the germline V gene, CDR1 is GTSNPN and CDR2 is SVGIG (reference sequence). V shed 8 bases and J shed 4 bases, with 16 bases lying between them. The CDR3 spells CATYGRGSDTQYF. The CDR3 coding sequence is TGTGCCACCTATGGGCGGGGTTCAGATACGCAGTATTTT. The full variable domain, completed using reference TRBV30 and TRBJ2-3, is SQTIHQWPATLVQPVGSPLSLECTVEGTSNPNLYWYRQAAGRGLQLLFYSVGIGQISSEVPQNLSASRPQDRQFILSSKKLLLSDSGFYLCATYGRGSDTQYFGPGTRLTVL.

The chain links TRBV7-9 to TRBJ1-4; 8 nucleotides agree with TRBD1. The CDR3 consists of 15 residues. V dropped 3 bases and J dropped 8; count of bases not matched to a gene: 8. Germline CDR1 SEHNR, CDR2 FQNEAQ (reference sequence). The CDR3 protein is CASSFRTGFDEKLFF. The CDR3 DNA reads TGTGCCAGCAGCTTTCGGACAGGGTTTGACGAAAAACTGTTTTTT.